These T cell receptor beta chains were read from a single sample in a study of chemoradiotherapy in HPV16-positive cancers. Generated by immunoSEQ multiplex PCR, the TCRdb table keeps only in-frame clones and is missing some. The sample records over 15,000 clones, roughly 90% being singletons. The sample was blood, taken from a patient who underwent chemoradiotherapy. The receptors come from a human donor with HPV-associated anogenital cancer. The CDR3 runs from the conserved cysteine through the conserved F or W. The D gene is left open where the match is weak. Only some rows state a clone size, as once, few, many or a class for expanded clones.

>TRBD2|TRBV7-2|-|TRBJ2-5
TGTGCCAGCAGCTTAGACCACACGCGGGGGGAGACCCAGTACTTC
CASSLDHTRGETQYF
>TRBD1|TRBV10-2|once|TRBJ2-1
TGCGCCAGCAGTGGGGACAGGTTAAATGAGCAGTTCTTC
CASSGDRLNEQFF
>-|TRBV28|-|TRBJ2-7
TGTGCCAGCGTCAGCTCCTACGAGCAGTACTTC
CASVSSYEQYF
>TRBD1|TRBV6-4|-|TRBJ1-5
TGTGCCAGCAGTGAGACAGGGGGGCAGCCCCAGCATTTT
CASSETGGQPQHF
>TRBD1|TRBV7-2|-|TRBJ1-6
TGTGCCAGCAGCTCCACCGGGACAGGGGCCTATAATTCACCCCTCCACTTT
CASSSTGTGAYNSPLHF
>-|TRBV7-9|-|TRBJ1-1
TGTGCCAGCAGCTTAGGTCTCGGGACAAGGAACACTGAAGCTTTCTTT
CASSLGLGTRNTEAFF
>-|TRBV19|-|TRBJ2-1
TGTGCCAGTACCCTAGAAGACGGGGCTCAGCGAAATGAGCAGTTCTTC
CASTLEDGAQRNEQFF
>TRBD1|TRBV11-2|-|TRBJ2-1
TGTGCCAGCAGCGAACCCAGAGGGACAGTGGGCAATGAGCAGTTCTTC
CASSEPRGTVGNEQFF
>TRBD1|TRBV25-1|-|TRBJ2-1
TGTGCCAGCAGCGCCGACAGGGGGCAATCGGGGGAGCAGTTCTTC
CASSADRGQSGEQFF
>-|TRBV6-4|-|TRBJ1-2
TGTGCCAGCAGGGGCAGGTTAGGGGATGGCTACACCTTC
CASRGRLGDGYTF
>TRBD1|TRBV12-5|-|TRBJ1-1
TGTGCTAGTGGAACTACAGGGGGCAAGATGAACACTGAAGCTTTCTTT
CASGTTGGKMNTEAFF
>-|TRBV29-1|-|TRBJ2-7
TGCAGCGTTTTCCTCTACGAGCAGTACTTC
CSVFLYEQYF
>TRBD1|TRBV6-5|-|TRBJ1-5
TGTGCCAGCAGGGACAGGGGCGATCAGCCCCAGCATTTT
CASRDRGDQPQHF
>-|TRBV21-1|-|TRBJ1-2
TGTGCCAGCAGCAAAGCGCTGGGAGTTGGGCGGTGCTATGGCTACACCTTC
CASSKALGVGRCYGYTF
>-|TRBV6-5|-|TRBJ1-6
TGTGCCAGCAGCGGGACCGGGAATTCACCCCTCCACTTT
CASSGTGNSPLHF
>-|TRBV7-1|-|TRBJ2-5
TGTGCCAGCAGCTGGTCTACCTTCCAAGAGACCCAGTACTTC
CASSWSTFQETQYF
>-|TRBV6-6|few|TRBJ1-2
TGTGCCAGCAGTTACTCCATGATGTACGGGAGCTATGGCTACACCTTC
CASSYSMMYGSYGYTF
>-|TRBV4-1|-|TRBJ2-7
TGCGCCAGCAGCCAAGCCGGGACACCATCCTACGAGCAGTACTTC
CASSQAGTPSYEQYF
>TRBD1|TRBV25-1|-|TRBJ2-4
TGTGCCAGCAGTGGCATTGACAGGGGCAAAAACATTCAGTACTTC
CASSGIDRGKNIQYF
>TRBD2|TRBV7-2|-|TRBJ2-1
TGTGCCAGTGGGACTAGCGGGGGGCGCAATGAGCAGTTCTTC
CASGTSGGRNEQFF
>-|TRBV19|few|TRBJ2-7
TGTGCCAGTAGTAAGGTGGAAAGCTCCTACGAGCAGTACTTC
CASSKVESSYEQYF
>-|TRBV5-1|-|TRBJ1-1
TGCGCCAGCAGCCCGGGACCGTCTCTGATGAACACTGAAGCTTTCTTT
CASSPGPSLMNTEAFF
>-|TRBV6-1|-|TRBJ1-1
TGTGCCAGCAGAAATCCACAGGGATCGGGAGCTTTCTTT
CASRNPQGSGAFF
>TRBD1|TRBV2|-|TRBJ2-3
TGTGCCAGCAGTCTCCGGACAGGTTCGGATACGCAGTATTTT
CASSLRTGSDTQYF
>-|TRBV7-8|-|TRBJ2-7
TGTGCCAGCAGCTTACATCGGGACCGGGGAGGCGAGCAGTACTTC
CASSLHRDRGGEQYF
>-|TRBV6-1|-|TRBJ2-3
TGTGCCAGCAGTGATAGGGCAGGTAGAGATACGCAGTATTTT
CASSDRAGRDTQYF
>-|TRBV14|-|TRBJ2-5
TGTGCCAGCAGCCAGAGGAGATCTTTCTCAGGCGAGACCCAGTACTTC
CASSQRRSFSGETQYF
>-|TRBV27|-|TRBJ1-4
TGTGCCAGCAGTTCCATTCCATATACTAGGGATGAAAAACTGTTTTTT
CASSSIPYTRDEKLFF
>-|TRBV4-1|-|TRBJ1-1
TGCGCCAGCAGCCAAGTCAGGGACACTGAAGCTTTCTTT
CASSQVRDTEAFF
>TRBD2|TRBV18|-|TRBJ2-3
TGTGCCAGCTCATCAGGGACTAGCGGGTCTTCCACAGATATGCAGTATTTT
CASSSGTSGSSTDMQYF
>TRBD1|TRBV19|-|TRBJ1-1
TGTGCCAGTAGTGTCACAGGGGGCGCCACTGAAGCTTTCTTT
CASSVTGGATEAFF
>TRBD2|TRBV28|-|TRBJ2-7
TGTGCCAGCAGGAAGACTAGCGGGAGGGTCTACGAGCAGTACTTC
CASRKTSGRVYEQYF
>-|TRBV9|-|TRBJ2-7
TGTGCCAGCAGCGTTTCACAGAGTCCTACCTACGAGCAGTACTTC
CASSVSQSPTYEQYF
>TRBD1|TRBV9|-|TRBJ1-2
TGTGCCAGCGGGGGACAGGCTTATGGCTACACCTTC
CASGGQAYGYTF
>-|TRBV6-1|-|TRBJ2-7
TGTGCCAGCAGTGACCTCGGGACCAGGGCTCACGAGCAGTACTTC
CASSDLGTRAHEQYF
>TRBD2|TRBV19|once|TRBJ2-1
TGTGCCAGTAGTCCACCTAACGGGGGGGGAGGAAATGAGCAGTTCTTC
CASSPPNGGGGNEQFF
>-|TRBV5-5|-|TRBJ1-6
TGTGCCAGCAGCTTGGCCTTCAACTATAATTCACCCCTCCACTTT
CASSLAFNYNSPLHF
>TRBD2|TRBV27|-|TRBJ2-1
TGTGCCAGCAGTTTGAGGCAGACTAGCGGGCACAATGAGCAGTTCTTC
CASSLRQTSGHNEQFF
>TRBD2|TRBV2|-|TRBJ2-2
TGTGCCAGCAGTGAGACTAGCGGGAGGGCCGGGGAGCTGTTTTTT
CASSETSGRAGELFF
>TRBD1|TRBV5-5|-|TRBJ2-7
TGTGCCAGTACCCGGACAGGGTACTACGAGCAGTACTTC
CASTRTGYYEQYF
>TRBD1|TRBV27|-|TRBJ2-1
TGTGCCAGCGAACCTCCAGGGGGCTATGAGCAGTTCTTC
CASEPPGGYEQFF
>-|TRBV4-1|-|TRBJ2-7
TGCGCCAGCAGCCCCTTCGCCACGGGGGCCGCCTACGAGCAGTACTTC
CASSPFATGAAYEQYF
>-|TRBV5-8|-|TRBJ1-4
TGTGCCAGCAGCCCGGGCGGGGCTGGGGGGGAAAAACTGTTTTTT
CASSPGGAGGEKLFF
>TRBD1|TRBV6-5|-|TRBJ1-2
TGTGCCAGCAGGACTTACGACGGACAGGGAGGTGGCTACACCTTC
CASRTYDGQGGGYTF
>-|TRBV21-1|once|TRBJ1-2
-
CASSKVAWGSNYGYTF
>-|TRBV27|-|TRBJ1-6
TGTGCCAGCAGTTTATTTACTTCACCCCTCCACTTT
CASSLFTSPLHF
>TRBD2|TRBV4-1|-|TRBJ2-7
TGCGCCAGCAGCGAAGGGGCGGGGGGTGCCGACTACGAGCAGTACTTC
CASSEGAGGADYEQYF
>-|TRBV5-1|-|TRBJ2-1
TGCGCCAGCAGCTTGGAGAGGGGTTCACACAATGAGCAGTTCTTC
CASSLERGSHNEQFF